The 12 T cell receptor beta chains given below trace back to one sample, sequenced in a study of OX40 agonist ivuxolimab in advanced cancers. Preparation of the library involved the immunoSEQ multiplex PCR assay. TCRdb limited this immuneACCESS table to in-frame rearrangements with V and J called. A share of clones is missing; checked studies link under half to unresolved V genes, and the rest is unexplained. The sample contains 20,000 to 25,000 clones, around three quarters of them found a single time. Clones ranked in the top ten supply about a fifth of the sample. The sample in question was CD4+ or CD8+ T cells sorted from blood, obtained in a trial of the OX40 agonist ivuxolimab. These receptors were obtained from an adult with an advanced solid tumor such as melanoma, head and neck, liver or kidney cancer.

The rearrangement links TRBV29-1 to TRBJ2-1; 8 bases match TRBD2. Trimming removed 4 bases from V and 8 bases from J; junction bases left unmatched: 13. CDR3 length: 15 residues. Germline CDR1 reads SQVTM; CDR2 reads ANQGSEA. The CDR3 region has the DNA TGCAGCGTTGGCCCTTCCGGGACTAGGTTCGATGAGCAGTTCTTC. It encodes CSVGPSGTRFDEQFF.

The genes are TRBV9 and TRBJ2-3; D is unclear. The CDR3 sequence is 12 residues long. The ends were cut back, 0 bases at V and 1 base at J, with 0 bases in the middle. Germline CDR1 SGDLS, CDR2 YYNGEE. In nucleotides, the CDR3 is TGTGCCAGCAGCGTAGGCACAGATACGCAGTATTTT. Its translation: CASSVGTDTQYF.

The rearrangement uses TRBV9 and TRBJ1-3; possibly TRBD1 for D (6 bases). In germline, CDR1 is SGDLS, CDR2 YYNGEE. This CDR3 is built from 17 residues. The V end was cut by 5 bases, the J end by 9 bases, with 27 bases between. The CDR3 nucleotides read TGTGCCAGCAGTTCACCGGCCTCAGGGGCCGGGTCGGGCACCATATATTTT. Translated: CASSSPASGAGSGTIYF.

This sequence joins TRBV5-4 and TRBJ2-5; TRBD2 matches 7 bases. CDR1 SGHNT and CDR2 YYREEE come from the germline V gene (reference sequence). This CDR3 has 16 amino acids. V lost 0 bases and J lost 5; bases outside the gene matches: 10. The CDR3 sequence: CASSLARAGPPETQYF. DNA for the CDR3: TGTGCCAGCAGCTTGGCGCGAGCGGGGCCTCCCGAGACCCAGTACTTC.

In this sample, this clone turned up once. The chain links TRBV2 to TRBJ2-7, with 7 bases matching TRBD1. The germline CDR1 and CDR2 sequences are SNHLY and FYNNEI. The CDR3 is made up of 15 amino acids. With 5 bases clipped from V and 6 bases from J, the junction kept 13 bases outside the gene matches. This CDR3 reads CASSFAPGTDSEQYF. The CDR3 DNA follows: TGTGCCAGCAGTTTCGCCCCCGGGACAGATTCCGAGCAGTACTTC.

The CDR3 protein is CASSRDRGANQPQHF. The CDR3 DNA is TGTGCCAGCAGCCGGGACAGGGGCGCTAATCAGCCCCAGCATTTT. The chain couples TRBV27 to TRBJ1-5, with 10 bases identical to TRBD1. With V trimmed by 6 bases and J by 4 bases, 6 bases remained unmatched. The CDR3 runs to 15 residues. Germline CDR1 and CDR2: MNHEY and SMNVEV (reference sequence).

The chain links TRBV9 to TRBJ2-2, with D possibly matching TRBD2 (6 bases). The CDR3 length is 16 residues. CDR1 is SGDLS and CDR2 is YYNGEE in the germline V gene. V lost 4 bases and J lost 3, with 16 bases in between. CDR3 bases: TGTGCCAGCAGCCCCTCCGGGAGACAACACACCGGGGAGCTGTTTTTT. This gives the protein CASSPSGRQHTGELFF.

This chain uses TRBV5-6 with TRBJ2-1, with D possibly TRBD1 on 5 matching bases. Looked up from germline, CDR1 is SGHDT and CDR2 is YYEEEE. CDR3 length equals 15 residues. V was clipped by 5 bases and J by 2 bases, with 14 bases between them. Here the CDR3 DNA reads TGTGCCAGCAGTATGAGCGCAGGGCCCTACAATGAGCAGTTCTTC. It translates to CASSMSAGPYNEQFF. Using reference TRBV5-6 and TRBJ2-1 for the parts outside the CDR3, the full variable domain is DAGVTQSPTHLIKTRGQQVTLRCSPKSGHDTVSWYQQALGQGPQFIFQYYEEEERQRGNFPDRFSGHQFPNYSSELNVNALLLGDSALYLCASSMSAGPYNEQFFGPGTRLTVL.

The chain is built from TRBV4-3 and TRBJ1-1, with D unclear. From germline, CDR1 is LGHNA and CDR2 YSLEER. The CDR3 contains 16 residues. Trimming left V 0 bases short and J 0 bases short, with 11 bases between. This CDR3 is CASSQEVAGLNTEAFF. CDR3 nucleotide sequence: TGCGCCAGCAGCCAAGAGGTGGCGGGCCTGAACACTGAAGCTTTCTTT.

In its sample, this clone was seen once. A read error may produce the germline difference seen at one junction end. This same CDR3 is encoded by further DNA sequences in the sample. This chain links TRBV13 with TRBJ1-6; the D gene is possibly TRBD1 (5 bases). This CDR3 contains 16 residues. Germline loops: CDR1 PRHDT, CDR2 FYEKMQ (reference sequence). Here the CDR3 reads CASSLGEGTYNSPLHF. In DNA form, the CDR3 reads TGCGCCAGCAGCTTAGGCGAGGGGACGTATAATTCACCCCTCCACTTT.

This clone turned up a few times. CDR3 amino acids: CASSLTGLTEAFF. For the CDR3, the DNA is TGCGCCAGCAGCTTGACAGGGTTGACTGAAGCTTTCTTT. This chain uses TRBV5-1 with TRBJ1-1, with D perhaps TRBD1 (6 bases). Germline V gene data show CDR1 as SGHRS and CDR2 as YFSETQ. Trimming pared 1 base from V and 5 bases from J, leaving 9 bases between. The CDR3 consists of 13 residues.

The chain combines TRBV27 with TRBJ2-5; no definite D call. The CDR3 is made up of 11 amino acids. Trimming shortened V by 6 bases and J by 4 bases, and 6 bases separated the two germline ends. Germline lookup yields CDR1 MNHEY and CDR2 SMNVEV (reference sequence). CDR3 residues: CASRAGETQYF. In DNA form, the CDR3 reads TGTGCCAGCAGGGCAGGAGAGACCCAGTACTTC.